This T cell receptor beta chain was observed in a study of shared clonotypes between healthy human individuals. Assay: immunoSEQ multiplex PCR; the TCRdb copy retains only in-frame clones and omits some. The sample has roughly 1,500,000 clones, approximately 98.5% seen once. Germline V lookup: CDR1 LNHDA, CDR2 SQIVND (reference sequence). After removal of 7 bases from V and 8 bases from J, the junction contained 6 bases not matched to a gene. The CDR3 sequence is 14 residues long. Input material: naive CD4+ T cells sorted from blood. Specified subset: CD45RA+ positively selected. This clonotype originated in a man aged 25-45 years in good health. The V call is TRBV19, the J call TRBJ1-5; the match to TRBD1 covers 12 bases. CDR3 in amino acids: CASNSGTGGEPQHF. In DNA, the CDR3 is TGTGCCAGTAACTCAGGGACAGGGGGCGAGCCCCAGCATTTT.